The 10 T cell receptor beta chains below were found in one sample sequenced in a study of monozygotic twins with inflammatory bowel disease. For each CDR3 protein, TCRdb gives one entry from its re-call of the 5' RACE reads, without DNA. This table holds some 150,000 distinct CDR3 sequences. The sample comprised blood. The receptors stem from a human donor with ulcerative colitis or Crohn's disease, or a healthy co-twin of an affected twin (not recorded which).

The chain uses TRBV5-1 and TRBJ2-1. The germline V gene encodes CDR1 SGHRS and CDR2 YFSETQ. The CDR3 extends over 13 amino acids. The CDR3 sequence: CASSLSLNNEQFF.

The chain joins TRBV3-1 to TRBJ2-7; the D call of TRBD1 rests on TCRdb alone, since no DNA is present to check it. Germline loops: CDR1 LGHDT, CDR2 YNNKEL (reference sequence). This CDR3 comprises 14 residues. The CDR3 sequence is CASSQEGQGGEQYF.

The chain couples TRBV5-6 to TRBJ1-5. The germline CDR1 and CDR2 sequences are SGHDT and YYEEEE. This CDR3 contains 14 residues. The CDR3 protein is CASSLARRDQPQHF.

The V and J genes are TRBV6-6 and TRBJ2-5; the D call of TRBD1 rests on TCRdb alone, since no DNA is present to check it. The CDR3 contains 14 residues. Germline V gene lookup returns CDR1 MNHNY and CDR2 SVGAGI (reference sequence). The CDR3 loop reads CASSYGGWQETQYF.

CDR3: CASSLIWGNEQFF. The J gene is TRBJ2-1, the V gene TRBV7-2; TCRdb's D call, TRBD1, is unchecked because there is no DNA. This CDR3 has 13 amino acids. CDR1 and CDR2 (germline): SGHTA, FQGNSA.

J is TRBJ1-2 and V is TRBV10-3; absent DNA, TCRdb's TRBD1 call cannot be checked. In germline, CDR1 is ENHRY, CDR2 SYGVKD. The CDR3 loop spans 14 amino acids. CDR3 region: CAISENRGNYGYTF.

V gene TRBV12-3 or TRBV12-4 combines with J gene TRBJ2-4; absent DNA, TCRdb's TRBD2 call cannot be checked. The CDR3 runs to 18 residues. The CDR3 loop is CASSFGLRAGAGQNIQYF.

The V call is TRBV5-1, the J call TRBJ2-5; TCRdb selects TRBD2, and the lack of DNA leaves this call unchecked. The CDR3 length is 15 residues. CDR1 is SGHRS, CDR2 YFSETQ, per germline. CDR3 residues: CASSKGLAGVETQYF.

V and J are TRBV28 and TRBJ2-7; TCRdb calls TRBD1, which cannot be checked without DNA. The CDR3 loop spans 14 amino acids. The V gene's germline CDR1 is MDHEN and CDR2 SYDVKM. The CDR3 protein is CASRIGTGMGEQYF.

This sequence joins TRBV5-4 and TRBJ2-2; TCRdb names TRBD1, which stays unverified in the absence of DNA. The CDR3 covers 15 residues. Germline CDR1 and CDR2: SGHNT and YYREEE (reference sequence). The CDR3 spells CASSLRAGQTGELFF.